This T cell receptor beta chain was identified in a study of blood T cell repertoires in COVID-19. In the original workflow: Scientists estimated how many nucleated cells there were by amplifying reference gene primers. Sequenced by immunoSEQ multiplex PCR; TCRdb stores in-frame clones only, minus some. Clone size and V and J calls were adopted from that table, with D and trimming inferred from the DNA. The sample yields around 200,000 clones, less than 85% seen once. This CDR3 contains 15 residues. The V and J ends lost 0 bases and 8 bases, in that order; junction bases with no gene match: 8. Germline V lookup: CDR1 SGHAT, CDR2 FQNNGV.

V usage is TRBV11-2 and J usage is TRBJ1-1; the match to TRBD1 covers 8 bases. This TCR was recovered from a woman aged 30 to 39 who had recovered from COVID-19. The sequencing input was PBMCs or T cells enriched from blood (not recorded which). CDR3 DNA: TGTGCCAGCAGCTTAGATCCAGGTAGACAGGGGGAAGCTTTCTTT. It encodes CASSLDPGRQGEAFF.